This entry describes one TCR beta chain. It has no known antigen specificity. No base quality values were provided; no much bigger clone lies one nucleotide off. Ficoll-Paque density gradient centrifugation was used to isolate PBMCs. Sequencing used an Illumina NovaSeq 6000. cDNA libraries for TCRalpha and TCRbeta were prepared by 5'RACE using constant-segment primers, with sample barcodes and unique molecular identifiers added. RNA was extracted from every sample with Trizol reagent. The libraries were amplified in two PCR steps, and the second step added a second sample barcode and Illumina TruSeq adapters. Sequencing of libraries was performed on an Illumina NovaSeq with 2 x 150 bp paired-end reads. As for the authors' bioinformatics: The reads were demultiplexed and collapsed into UMI-guided consensus sequences using migec v1.2.7. Using mixcr v2.1.11, the UMI consensuses were aligned to TRA and TRB V and J templates and assembled into clonotypes. A clonotype was counted as expanded or contracted only if both edgeR and NoisET called the change significant, with noise models trained on biological replicates. edgeR calls used a false discovery rate-adjusted p below 0.01 and a log2 fold-change threshold of 1. As an exploratory analysis of dynamics, PCA with hierarchical clustering was applied to max-normalized trajectories of the 1000 most abundant clonotypes. The CD4 or CD8 phenotype of responding clones was assigned using the separately sequenced CD4+ and CD8+ repertoires. TCRdb trimmed public reads at Q25 via fastp, called clones via MiXCR and kept in-frame beta chains. Every CDR3 protein is listed once, alongside the most common genes and DNA of its rows. TCRdb's processing, not the study's, gives the V and J calls here. The sample records 58,000 or so distinct CDR3 sequences, 28% of which are singletons. Clones ranked in the top ten supply about 42% of the sample.

The data stem from a study of T-cell memory formation after mild COVID-19 (dated by TCRdb to 2020 to 2022). As for the study more broadly: TCR sequence clusters from the two donors were largely donor specific. In two donors, T-cell clones that expanded and contracted after mild COVID-19 were tracked by sequencing TCRalpha and TCRbeta repertoires over time. Two young, previously healthy adult volunteers, one female and one male, were included in the cohort.

There are 13 amino acids in the CDR3, from cysteine to phenylalanine inclusive. The entry retains the CDR3 DNA only, 39 bases that are in frame from base 1. V is shortened by 0 bases, J by 10 bases, and the region joining them spans 10 bases. CDR1 and CDR2 are read off the germline V gene as LGHNA and YSLEER. Broader findings and caveats from the paper: Contracting CD4+ clones were located mainly in the CM and EM memory subsets, whereas CD8+ clones were found to be enriched in EMRA. The study included only a couple of mild cases, and larger cohorts that include severe cases with pre-infection samples were judged to be necessary. Clones that contracted from day 15 to 85 showed balanced CD4/CD8 phenotypes, whereas a second wave of clones that expanded from day 15 to 37 leaned towards CD4+. Some responding clones were detected in pre-infection memory, which suggested that pre-existing cross-reactive memory T cells had joined the SARS-CoV-2 response. SARS-CoV-2 specificity of the second-wave clones peaking on day 37 was not confirmed.

Sequencing was done on a sample of PBMCs or a T cell subset sorted from them (not recorded which). The chain was built from TRBV4-3 and TRBJ2-1; matching of 5 bases hints at TRBD2 as the D gene. The TCR comes from a man between 18 and 35 years old who had mild COVID-19 (a few samples of this study predate the infection). The sample titles of this study are shuffled in the database, so cell type and time point are left out; the donor was told from shared clones. The base sequence is TGCGCCAGCAGCCAAGAGGCAGAGCGGGAGCAGTTCTTC. Its amino acids are CASSQEAEREQFF.